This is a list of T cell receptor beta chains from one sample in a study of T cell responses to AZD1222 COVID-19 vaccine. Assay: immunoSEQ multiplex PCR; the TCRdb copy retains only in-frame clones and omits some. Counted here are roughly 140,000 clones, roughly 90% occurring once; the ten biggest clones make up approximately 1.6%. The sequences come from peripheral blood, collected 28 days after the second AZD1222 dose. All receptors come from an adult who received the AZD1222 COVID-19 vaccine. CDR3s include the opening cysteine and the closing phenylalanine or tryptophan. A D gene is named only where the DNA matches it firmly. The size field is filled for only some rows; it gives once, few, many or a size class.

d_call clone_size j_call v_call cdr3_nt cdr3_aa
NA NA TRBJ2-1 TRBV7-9 TGTGCCAGCAGCACTTCCAGGGGGGTCCATCGTTCCAATGAGCAGTTCTTC CASSTSRGVHRSNEQFF
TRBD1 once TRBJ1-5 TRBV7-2 TGTGCCAGCAGCTTAGCGTCCGGCAGGGGGATTCAGCCCCAGCATTTT CASSLASGRGIQPQHF
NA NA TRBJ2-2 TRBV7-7 TGTGCCAGCAGCCTGAGGGATACCGGGGAGCTGTTTTTT CASSLRDTGELFF
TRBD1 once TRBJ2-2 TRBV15 TGTGCCACCAGCAAAGTCTTGGGACAGGGCACCGGGGAGCTGTTTTTT CATSKVLGQGTGELFF
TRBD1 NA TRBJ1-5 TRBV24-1 TGTGCCACCAGTGACCCCGGGACAGGGGATCAGCCCCAGCATTTT CATSDPGTGDQPQHF
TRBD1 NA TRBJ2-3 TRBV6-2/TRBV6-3 TGTGCCAGCAGTCTACAGGGGGGAACAGATACGCAGTATTTT CASSLQGGTDTQYF
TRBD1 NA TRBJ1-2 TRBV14 TGTGCCAGCAGCTTAACCGGGACAGCCTATGGCTACACCTTC CASSLTGTAYGYTF
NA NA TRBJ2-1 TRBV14 TGTGCCAGCGGGGCTAGCGGGACAGGGCAGTTCTTC CASGASGTGQFF
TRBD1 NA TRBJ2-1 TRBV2 TGTGCCAGCAGTGAAGCGGGGGGACAGGGGTCGGAGCAGGGGAGTGAGCAGTTCTTC CASSEAGGQGSEQGSEQFF
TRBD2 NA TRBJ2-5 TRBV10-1 TGCGCCAGCAGCGCGGGGGGGCCGGAGGAGACCCAGTACTTC CASSAGGPEETQYF
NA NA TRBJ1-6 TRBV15 TGTGCCACCAGCAGAGATCGCACGGGTCAGGGTTTGGGAATTTCACCCCTCCACTTT CATSRDRTGQGLGISPLHF
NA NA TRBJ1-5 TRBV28 TGTGCCAGCAGTTTACTTAATCAGCCCCAGCATTTT CASSLLNQPQHF
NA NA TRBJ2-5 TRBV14 TGTGCCAGCAGCTACGGTAGCGTTGGGACCCAGTACTTC CASSYGSVGTQYF
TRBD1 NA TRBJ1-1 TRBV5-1 TGCGCCAGCAGCCAGGTCCTCACAGGGGGCATCGGCACTGAAGCTTTCTTT CASSQVLTGGIGTEAFF
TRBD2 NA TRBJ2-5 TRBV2 TGTGCCAGCAGTGGGCTAGCGGGGGGCCAAGAGACCCAGTACTTC CASSGLAGGQETQYF
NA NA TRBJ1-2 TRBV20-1 TGCAGTGCTACTCCTATGGTTAGCTACACCTTC CSATPMVSYTF
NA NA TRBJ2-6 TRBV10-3 TGTGCCATCACCCAGGGAGGAACCAGCTCTGGGGCCAACGTCCTGACTTTC CAITQGGTSSGANVLTF
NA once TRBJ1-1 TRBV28 TGTGCCAGCAGTTTGGGTTTGGGAGCTTTCTTT CASSLGLGAFF
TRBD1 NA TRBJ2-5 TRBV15 TGTGCCACCAGCAGAGATAGGACAGGGGCAGTGGGAGAGACCCAGTACTTC CATSRDRTGAVGETQYF
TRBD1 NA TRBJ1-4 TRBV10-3 TGTGCCACCTCAGGGGGCCCTAATGAAAAACTGTTTTTT CATSGGPNEKLFF
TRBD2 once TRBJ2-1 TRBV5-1 TGCGCCAGCAGCGCGACTAGCGGGGGGAATGCCTACAATGAGCAGTTCTTC CASSATSGGNAYNEQFF
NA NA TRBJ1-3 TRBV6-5 TGTGCCAGCAGGGACGGGGGCTCTGGAAACACCATATATTTT CASRDGGSGNTIYF
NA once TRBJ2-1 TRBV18 TGTGCCAGCTCACCGGTGGGGGACGGTGGAAATACAGGAGAGCAGTTCTTC CASSPVGDGGNTGEQFF
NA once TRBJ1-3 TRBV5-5 TGTGCCAGCAGCTTGGGACAGCGCATTGGAAACACCATATATTTT CASSLGQRIGNTIYF
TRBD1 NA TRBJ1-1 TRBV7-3 TGTGCCAGCAGCCCGCAACAGGGGTTGAACACTGAAGCTTTCTTT CASSPQQGLNTEAFF
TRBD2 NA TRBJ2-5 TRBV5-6 TGTGCCAGCAGCGACCCCGCGGGACTAGCGGGGTGGGAGACCCAGTACTTC CASSDPAGLAGWETQYF
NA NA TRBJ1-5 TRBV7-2 TGTGCCAGCAGCTTAACGTGGGGGCTGGATCAGCCCCAGCATTTT CASSLTWGLDQPQHF
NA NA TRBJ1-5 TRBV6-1 TGTGCCAGCAGTGACCCAGGGAGATCAGGCAATCAGCCCCAGCATTTT CASSDPGRSGNQPQHF
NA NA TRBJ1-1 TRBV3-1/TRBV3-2 TGTGCCAGCAGCCAAGGGGAGCGAGCAGGGAGGCACACTGAAGCTTTCTTT CASSQGERAGRHTEAFF
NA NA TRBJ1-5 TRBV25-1 TGTGCCAGCAGTGACCGACCACCTCGAACTAACCAGCCCCAGCATTTT CASSDRPPRTNQPQHF
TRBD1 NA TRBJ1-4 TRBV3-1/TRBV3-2 TGTGCCAGCAGACAGGGGCCCGAAAAACTGTTTTTT CASRQGPEKLFF
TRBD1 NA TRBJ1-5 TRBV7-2 TGTGCCAGCAGCCAGAGGGGACAGGGTGGCAATCAGCCCCAGCATTTT CASSQRGQGGNQPQHF
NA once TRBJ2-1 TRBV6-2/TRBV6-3 TGTGCCAGCAGTTACTCCGCGGGCGGACTGAACAATGAGCAGTTCTTC CASSYSAGGLNNEQFF
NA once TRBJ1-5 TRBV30 TGTGCCTGGACACCTCAAAGCAATCAGCCCCAGCATTTT CAWTPQSNQPQHF
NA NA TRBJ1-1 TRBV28 TGTGCCAGCAGTTTCGGGGCGAACACTGAAGCTTTCTTT CASSFGANTEAFF
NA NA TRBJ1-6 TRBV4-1 TGCGCCAGCAGCCAAGAAAGTCCGGGCAATTCACCCCTCCACTTT CASSQESPGNSPLHF
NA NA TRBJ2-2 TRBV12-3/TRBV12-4 TGTGCCAGCAGCTTACAGGGTACCGGGGAGCTGTTTTTT CASSLQGTGELFF
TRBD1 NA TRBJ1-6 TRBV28 TGTGCCAGCACCTTTAGGGGGCACAATTCACCCCTCCACTTT CASTFRGHNSPLHF
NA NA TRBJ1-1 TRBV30 TGTGCCTGGAGTTTATGGGAGACTGAAGCTTTCTTT CAWSLWETEAFF
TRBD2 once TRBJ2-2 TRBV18 TGTGCCAGCTCATCATCGCGGGGGGCCTCCACCGGGGAGCTGTTTTTT CASSSSRGASTGELFF
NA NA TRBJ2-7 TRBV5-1 TGCGCCAGCAGCTTGGCGGAACCAACCTACGAGCAGTACTTC CASSLAEPTYEQYF
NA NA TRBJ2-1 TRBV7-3 TGTGCCAGCAGCCCAGGTGAGGGGGAATTATACAATGAGCAGTTCTTC CASSPGEGELYNEQFF